The 5 T cell receptor beta chains presented below share a single source sample, sequenced in a study of early T cells in non-severe SARS-CoV-2 infection. TCRdb fed the 5' RACE reads into MiXCR, producing one record per CDR3 protein. The sample shows some 60,000 distinct CDR3 sequences, roughly 12% of them seen only once. Sequenced input: whole blood. These receptors came from an adult who was a healthcare worker with PCR-confirmed SARS-CoV-2 infection or an uninfected control (not recorded which).

This clonotype has just a few counts. This sequence joins TRBV28 and TRBJ2-1; 13 nucleotides match TRBD2. The CDR3 totals 17 residues. Per germline, CDR1 MDHEN and CDR2 SYDVKM. The V gene end was trimmed by 7 bases and the J gene end by 5 bases; junction bases not matched to a gene: 11. Here the CDR3 DNA reads TGTGCCAGCACCCCGGACCTAGGGACTAGCGGGAACAATGAGCAGTTCTTC. As protein: CASTPDLGTSGNNEQFF.

The sample holds many counts of this clonotype. This rearrangement joins TRBV27 to TRBJ2-5; 10 nucleotides align to TRBD2. V was pared by 3 bases and J by 3 bases, with 4 bases of the junction left unmatched. CDR1 is MNHEY, CDR2 SMNVEV, per germline (reference sequence). The CDR3 is 15 residues long. Here the CDR3 reads CASSFLAGGKETQYF. CDR3 DNA sequence: TGTGCCAGCAGTTTCTTAGCGGGGGGAAAAGAGACCCAGTACTTC.

The table lists this clonotype with many counts. V usage is TRBV24-1 and J usage is TRBJ2-2; a weak D match, TRBD1 (5 bases). Germline V gene lookup returns CDR1 KGHDR and CDR2 SFDVKD. The V end lost 0 bases, the J end lost 0 bases, and 7 bases lay between the germline ends. The CDR3 contains 16 residues. The CDR3 here is CATSDLLTANTGELFF. CDR3 nucleotide sequence: TGTGCCACCAGTGATTTGCTGACAGCGAACACCGGGGAGCTGTTTTTT.

This clonotype came up many times. The chain couples TRBV12-3 or TRBV12-4 to TRBJ2-1; maybe TRBD2 (6 bases). With 7 bases removed from V and 7 bases from J, the gap between germline ends came to 20 bases. This CDR3 region has 15 residues. CDR3 sequence reads: CASTRGPSERNEQFF. DNA of the CDR3: TGTGCCAGCACCCGAGGCCCTAGCGAGCGGAATGAGCAGTTCTTC.

This clonotype was seen at least ten times. The chain has TRBV14 and TRBJ2-1; 8 bases are shared with TRBD2. CDR3 size: 16 residues. The J segment lost 3 bases and the V segment lost 3 bases, leaving 7 bases of the junction unmatched. CDR1 is SGHDN and CDR2 is FVKESK in the germline V gene. The CDR3 loop reads CASSHQAGAVYNEQFF. CDR3 bases: TGTGCCAGCAGCCATCAAGCGGGGGCGGTCTACAATGAGCAGTTCTTC. The entire variable domain, with the rest obtained from reference TRBV14 and TRBJ2-1, is as follows: EAGVTQFPSHSVIEKGQTVTLRCDPISGHDNLYWYRRVMGKEIKFLLHFVKESKQDESGMPNNRFLAERTGGTYSTLKVQPAELEDSGVYFCASSHQAGAVYNEQFFGPGTRLTVL.